This TCR beta chain was identified in a study of Ad26.COV2.S vaccination and SARS-CoV-2 variants. Profiling relied on immunoSEQ multiplex PCR, and the TCRdb table lists in-frame clones only, not all of them. Altogether roughly 150,000 clones are present, 70% to 90% being singletons, with the ten largest covering around 5%. Whole-study results and caveats: People given the vaccine had a wider spike-specific TCR breadth than placebo recipients did. The authors reported substantial breadth in spike-specific CD8+ and CD4+ T cell responses after vaccination.

With respect to this clone: Its target is not known.

V shed 4 bases and J shed 4 bases, with 11 bases lying between them. Germline V lookup: CDR1 SGHAT, CDR2 FQNNGV. There are 13 residues in the CDR3. The sample was peripheral blood, taken after recovery from COVID-19. The receptor was isolated from a human donor who had recovered from COVID-19. The V and J genes are TRBV11-2 and TRBJ2-7; no reliable D call. CDR3 sequence (DNA): TGTGCCAGCAGCTCCATGGAAAGTTACGAGCAGTACTTC. Translation: CASSSMESYEQYF.